The 2 T cell receptor beta chains below all came from one sample that was sequenced in a study of OX40 agonist ivuxolimab in advanced cancers. Method: immunoSEQ multiplex PCR; TCRdb's copy keeps in-frame clones and lacks some. This table has about 66,000 clones, 86% appearing once. Sequenced material: CD4+ or CD8+ T cells sorted from blood, taken in a trial of the OX40 agonist ivuxolimab. Receptors originate from an adult with an advanced solid tumor such as melanoma, head and neck, liver or kidney cancer.

The chain is built from TRBV5-1 and TRBJ2-3; D possibly corresponds to TRBD2 (5 bases). Germline CDR1 SGHRS, CDR2 YFSETQ. The length of the CDR3 is 18 residues. V lost 0 bases and J lost 0, with 17 bases in between. The CDR3 bases are TGCGCCAGCAGCTTGGCCGGGGATCCGAACTCTAGCACAGATACGCAGTATTTT. It yields the protein CASSLAGDPNSSTDTQYF.

The genes are TRBV4-2 and TRBJ1-2, with TRBD1 identical over 9 bases. V shed 1 base and J 1 base; nucleotides not matched to a gene: 4. The V gene's germline CDR1 is LGHNA and CDR2 YNFKEQ. This CDR3 has 16 residues. The DNA of the CDR3 is TGTGCCAGCAGCCAAGTAGGACAGGGGAATAACTATGGCTACACCTTC. This sequence encodes CASSQVGQGNNYGYTF.